These 4 T cell receptor beta chains were sequenced from one sample in a study of cytomegalovirus exposure and HLA in healthy donors. Libraries were prepared by immunoSEQ multiplex PCR; TCRdb keeps only in-frame clonotypes and omits some of them. The table shows some 120,000 clones, with about 85% occurring only once. The specimen sequenced was PBMCs. The receptors originated from a woman in her twenties or thirties in good health and CMV-seronegative.

In regard to this clone: The sample has other DNA sequences that encode this CDR3 too. J is TRBJ1-3 and V is TRBV2; D remains unclear. V was pared by 4 bases and J by 0 bases, with 7 bases between. CDR1 SNHLY and CDR2 FYNNEI come from the germline V gene. CDR3 length equals 14 residues. CDR3 sequence reads: CASSGSVSGNTIYF. The CDR3 region has the DNA TGTGCCAGCAGTGGGTCAGTCTCTGGAAACACCATATATTTT.

This chain links TRBV18 with TRBJ2-1; the match to TRBD2 covers 9 bases. Trimming cost V 0 bases and J 8 bases; bases outside gene matches: 14. This CDR3 spans 18 amino acids. Germline assignment: CDR1 KGHSH and CDR2 LQKENI. Here the CDR3 DNA reads TGTGCCAGCTCACCACCTATTTTGTCTAGCGGGGACTCTTATGAGCAGTTCTTC. It yields the protein CASSPPILSSGDSYEQFF.

This clone has a handful of counts. The V call is TRBV29-1, the J call TRBJ1-2; D gene ambiguous. This CDR3 comprises 12 residues. The V gene lost 2 bases and the J gene lost 0 bases, with 4 bases spanning the gap. Germline V gene data show CDR1 as SQVTM and CDR2 as ANQGSEA. The CDR3 spells CSVEPANYGYTF. The CDR3 coding sequence is TGCAGCGTTGAACCAGCTAACTATGGCTACACCTTC.

The chain is built from TRBV7-6 and TRBJ2-2; 12 nucleotides match TRBD2. CDR1 is SGHVS, CDR2 FNYEAQ, per germline. The CDR3 is 16 amino acids. V was clipped by 0 bases and J by 5 bases; unmatched bases: 1. The CDR3 reads CASSLAGTSGTGELFF. CDR3 sequence (DNA): TGTGCCAGCAGCTTAGCTGGGACTAGCGGGACCGGGGAGCTGTTTTTT.